One T cell receptor beta chain is described in this entry. This sample was taken from a study of CD4 T cells in relation to SARS-CoV-2 and coronaviruses. Here immunoSEQ multiplex PCR was the method, and the copy in TCRdb shows in-frame clones only, minus some. The sample contains tens of thousands of clones, roughly 88% of which appear only once. The ends were cut back, 6 bases at V and 5 bases at J, with 22 bases in the middle. This CDR3 has 16 amino acids. CDR1 SEHNR and CDR2 FQNEAQ come from the germline V gene (reference sequence). The source of this sequence is an adult with COVID-19. The sequenced material came from memory CD4+ T cells from PBMCs. The chain links TRBV7-9 to TRBJ2-5, with D perhaps TRBD2 (5 bases). The CDR3 DNA sequence: TGTGCCAGCAGACACCCCCCCTTCGGAGGCGGGGAGACCCAGTACTTC. Amino acid sequence: CASRHPPFGGGETQYF.